The 10 T cell receptor beta chains listed next were all sequenced from one sample in a study of Ad26.COV2.S vaccination and SARS-CoV-2 variants. This table comes from immunoSEQ multiplex PCR, and its TCRdb copy is limited to in-frame clones, with some not included. The table includes hundreds of thousands of clones, just over 90% detected once. The sample in question was peripheral blood, obtained after recovery from COVID-19. All receptors derive from a human donor who had recovered from COVID-19.

This chain links TRBV29-1 with TRBJ1-1; D is ambiguous. The CDR3 runs to 13 residues. The V gene lost 7 bases and the J gene lost 5 bases, with 17 bases spanning the gap. The germline V gene has CDR1 SQVTM and CDR2 ANQGSEA. The CDR3 is CSAFKTATTEAFF. The CDR3 DNA follows: TGCAGCGCCTTTAAGACGGCCACTACTGAAGCTTTCTTT.

The CDR3 DNA follows: TGTGCCAGTAGGGGACAGGGGATGGGGAGCTCCTATAATTCACCCCTCCACTTT. This gives the protein CASRGQGMGSSYNSPLHF. The rearrangement uses TRBV19 and TRBJ1-6, with 10 bases that match TRBD1. J lost 0 bases, V lost 6 bases, and 8 bases had no gene match. CDR3 length: 18 residues. The germline gives CDR1 LNHDA, CDR2 SQIVND (reference sequence).

This chain uses TRBV24-1 with TRBJ2-7; 7 nucleotides match TRBD1. The CDR3 totals 19 residues. Germline lookup yields CDR1 KGHDR and CDR2 SFDVKD. Trimming at V came to 3 bases and at J to 4 bases, leaving 20 bases not matched to a gene. The CDR3 loop reads CATSDIGQADAPNEYEQYF. The CDR3 coding sequence is TGTGCCACCAGTGATATCGGACAGGCCGATGCCCCTAACGAGTACGAGCAGTACTTC.

V and J are TRBV19 and TRBJ2-4, with 8 bases aligning to TRBD1. Trimming cost V 3 bases and J 0 bases; bases outside gene matches: 10. The CDR3 loop spans 18 amino acids. Germline V gene data show CDR1 as LNHDA and CDR2 as SQIVND (reference sequence). CDR3: CASSIEADRGVAKNIQYF. CDR3 nucleotide sequence: TGTGCCAGTAGTATCGAAGCTGACAGGGGAGTAGCCAAAAACATTCAGTACTTC. The variable domain in full, completed from reference TRBV19 and TRBJ2-4, reads DGGITQSPKYLFRKEGQNVTLSCEQNLNHDAMYWYRQDPGQGLRLIYYSQIVNDFQKGDIAEGYSVSREKKESFPLTVTSAQKNPTAFYLCASSIEADRGVAKNIQYFGAGTRLSVL.

The V gene is TRBV5-1, the J gene TRBJ1-2; D is unresolved. With 0 bases removed from V and 2 bases from J, the gap between germline ends came to 5 bases. The CDR3 is made up of 13 amino acids. Looked up from germline, CDR1 is SGHRS and CDR2 is YFSETQ. The CDR3 sequence is CASSLEQNYGYTF. CDR3 nucleotide sequence: TGCGCCAGCAGCTTGGAGCAGAACTATGGCTACACCTTC.

The chain joins TRBV9 to TRBJ2-7; no reliable D call. With 4 bases removed from V and 3 bases from J, the gap between germline ends came to 11 bases. Germline CDR1 SGDLS, CDR2 YYNGEE. This CDR3 is 13 amino acids long. DNA for the CDR3: TGTGCCAGCAGCCCCGAAGGTGTCTACGAGCAGTACTTC. It specifies CASSPEGVYEQYF.

The chain carries TRBV5-1 and TRBJ1-3; D might be TRBD1 (5 bases). Between the trimmed V and J ends, which lost 2 bases and 2 bases, there was a span of 8 bases. The CDR3 consists of 14 residues. Germline V gene data show CDR1 as SGHRS and CDR2 as YFSETQ. The CDR3 sequence is CASSFQGAGNTIYF. The CDR3, as DNA: TGCGCCAGCAGCTTTCAGGGTGCTGGAAACACCATATATTTT.

The chain employs TRBV15 and TRBJ2-3, with D perhaps TRBD1 (5 bases). The CDR3 is 15 amino acids. Germline lookup yields CDR1 LNHNV and CDR2 YYDKDF (reference sequence). Trimming pared 8 bases from V and 2 bases from J, leaving 17 bases between. CDR3 in amino acids: CATRKDRAYTDTQYF. CDR3 nucleotides: TGTGCCACCCGCAAAGACAGAGCCTACACAGATACGCAGTATTTT.

This clone was observed once. V and J are TRBV6-1 and TRBJ2-3, with D maybe TRBD1 (6 bases). V lost 3 bases to trimming and J lost 2 bases, with 12 bases between them. Germline lookup yields CDR1 MNHNS and CDR2 SASEGT. CDR3 length equals 15 residues. The CDR3 sequence is CASSDHRASTDTQYF. The CDR3 coding sequence is TGTGCCAGCAGTGACCACAGGGCGTCCACAGATACGCAGTATTTT.

V and J are TRBV13 and TRBJ2-7; D not certain. CDR1 is PRHDT, CDR2 FYEKMQ, per germline (reference sequence). The V and J ends lost 0 bases and 2 bases respectively, with 11 bases between them. This CDR3 region has 15 residues. CDR3 bases: TGTGCCAGCAGCTTAGGGGGTCTACGGACCTACGAGCAGTACTTC. Translation: CASSLGGLRTYEQYF.